Detailed here is one T cell receptor (beta chain). The germline gives CDR1 LNHNV, CDR2 YYDKDF (reference sequence). Germline trimming cut 0 bases from V and 4 bases from J; bases unmatched to any gene: 11. The CDR3 extends over 19 amino acids. These data belong to a study of T cell changes during pregnancy in multiple sclerosis. Method: immunoSEQ multiplex PCR; TCRdb's copy keeps in-frame clones and lacks some. The sample consists of about 59,000 clones, 93% of them appearing once. The chain uses TRBV15 and TRBJ2-2; 10 nucleotides match TRBD2. The sequencing used CD8+ T cells from peripheral blood mononuclear cells, collected in the third trimester of pregnancy. The TCR was taken from a female donor with multiple sclerosis, enrolled in a pregnancy study. The DNA for the CDR3 is TGTGCCACCAGCAGAGATATAGTTTTAAGGACTAGCGGCACCGGGGAGCTGTTTTTT. Translated: CATSRDIVLRTSGTGELFF.